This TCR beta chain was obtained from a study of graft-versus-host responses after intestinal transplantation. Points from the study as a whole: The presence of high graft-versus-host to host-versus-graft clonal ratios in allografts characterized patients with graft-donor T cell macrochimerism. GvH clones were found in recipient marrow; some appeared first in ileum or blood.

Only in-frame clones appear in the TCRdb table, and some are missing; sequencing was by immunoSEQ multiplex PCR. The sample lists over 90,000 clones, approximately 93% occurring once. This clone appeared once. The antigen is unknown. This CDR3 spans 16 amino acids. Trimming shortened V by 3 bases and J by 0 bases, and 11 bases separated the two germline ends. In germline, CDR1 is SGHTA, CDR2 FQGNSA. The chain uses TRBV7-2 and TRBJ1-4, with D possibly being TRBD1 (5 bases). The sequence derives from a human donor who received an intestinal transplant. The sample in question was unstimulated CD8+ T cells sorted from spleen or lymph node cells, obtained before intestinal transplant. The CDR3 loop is CASSFAQATTNEKLFF. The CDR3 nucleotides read TGTGCCAGCAGCTTCGCACAGGCAACAACTAATGAAAAACTGTTTTTT.